Each of the 5 T cell receptor beta chains below was sequenced from the same sample in a study of blood T cell repertoires in COVID-19. Profiling relied on immunoSEQ multiplex PCR, and the TCRdb table lists in-frame clones only, not all of them. In the table there are about 150,000 clones, about 86% of which are singletons. The sequencing sample was made of PBMCs or T cells enriched from blood (not recorded which). These receptors all come from a man over 45 who had recovered from COVID-19.

CDR3 region: CASRTGQASYGYTF. For the CDR3, the DNA is TGTGCCAGCAGGACGGGACAGGCCAGCTATGGCTACACCTTC. This chain connects TRBV6-5 to TRBJ1-2, with 8 bases lining up with TRBD1. The V segment lost 6 bases and the J segment 4 bases; nucleotides outside the gene matches: 7. Germline V gene data show CDR1 as MNHEY and CDR2 as SVGAGI. This CDR3 is built from 14 residues.

This clone was seen just once. This sequence joins TRBV6-1 and TRBJ1-5, with D hard to call. This CDR3 is 14 amino acids long. Germline V gene data show CDR1 as MNHNS and CDR2 as SASEGT. Trimming took 2 bases from V and 11 from J, leaving 16 bases between them. The CDR3 nucleotides read TGTGCCAGCAGTGAACTCTTTCTCATCTCAGCCCAGCATTTT. Protein product: CASSELFLISAQHF.

This sequence joins TRBV27 and TRBJ1-6; 8 nucleotides agree with TRBD1. From germline, CDR1 is MNHEY and CDR2 SMNVEV (reference sequence). The junction had 3 bases not matched to a gene; V was cut back by 6 bases and J by 8 bases. This CDR3 region has 13 residues. CDR3 amino acids: CASSKTGDSPLHF. CDR3 in DNA: TGTGCCAGCAGCAAGACAGGGGATTCACCCCTCCACTTT.

This clone was found a few times. This sequence joins TRBV7-2 and TRBJ1-6, with D unclear. V dropped 1 base and J dropped 7 bases, with 11 bases sitting between them. The length of the CDR3 is 15 residues. Germline-derived CDR1 and CDR2 are SGHTA and FQGNSA. The CDR3 DNA reads TGTGCCAGCAGCTTAGACGAGGGCCGAAATTCACCCCTCCACTTT. Its protein is CASSLDEGRNSPLHF.

V is TRBV29-1 and J is TRBJ2-3; D is unclear. The germline V and J ends were trimmed by 4 bases and 4 bases, with 6 bases remaining between them. The CDR3 loop spans 11 amino acids. CDR1 and CDR2 (germline): SQVTM, ANQGSEA. The CDR3 here is CSVVVPDTQYF. CDR3 DNA: TGCAGCGTTGTAGTCCCAGATACGCAGTATTTT.